Listed below are T cell receptor beta chains from one sample, sequenced in a study of OX40 agonist ivuxolimab in advanced cancers. Generated by immunoSEQ multiplex PCR, the TCRdb table keeps only in-frame clones and is missing some. Here the sample spans 100,000 or so clones, approximately 86% being singletons. Sample: CD4+ or CD8+ T cells sorted from blood, taken in a trial of the OX40 agonist ivuxolimab. The receptors originated from an adult with an advanced solid tumor such as melanoma, head and neck, liver or kidney cancer. The conserved cysteine and the conserved F or W are not part of the CDR3 here. The D gene is left open where the match is weak.

CDR3: ASSDGGGSYNEQF
J: TRBJ2-1
V: TRBV4-1
D: .
length: 13

CDR3: ASSLRTGASYEQY
J: TRBJ2-7
V: TRBV5-8
D: TRBD1
length: 13

CDR3: ASSPGIANYGYT
J: TRBJ1-2
V: TRBV5-6
D: .
length: 12

CDR3: ASSPLSGKITEAF
J: TRBJ1-1
V: TRBV14
D: .
length: 13

CDR3: ASSLSSAEQY
J: TRBJ2-7
V: TRBV7-9
D: .
length: 10

CDR3: ASSLDSYNEQF
J: TRBJ2-1
V: TRBV27
D: .
length: 11

CDR3: ASSLTGWEGAF
J: TRBJ1-1
V: TRBV7-8
D: .
length: 11

CDR3: ASRGYSGANVLT
J: TRBJ2-6
V: TRBV19
D: .
length: 12

CDR3: ASNSGTGMETQY
J: TRBJ2-5
V: TRBV11-2
D: TRBD1
length: 12

CDR3: AWSSRGGTGELF
J: TRBJ2-2
V: TRBV30
D: .
length: 12

CDR3: AIYTQDYNEQF
J: TRBJ2-1
V: TRBV2
D: .
length: 11

CDR3: ASEMGDDYGYT
J: TRBJ1-2
V: TRBV2
D: .
length: 11

CDR3: ASSPRSVAGGNEQY
J: .
V: TRBV7-9
D: TRBD2
length: 14

CDR3: ASSSARIDEQF
J: TRBJ2-1
V: TRBV11-3
D: .
length: 11

CDR3: ASSSVAGFYNEQF
J: TRBJ2-1
V: TRBV7-2
D: TRBD2
length: 13

CDR3: ASSLVTASYGYT
J: TRBJ1-2
V: TRBV5-4
D: .
length: 12

CDR3: ASHGALSYNEQF
J: TRBJ2-1
V: TRBV5-4
D: .
length: 12

CDR3: ASTQDGGGFSYEQY
J: TRBJ2-7
V: TRBV5-1
D: TRBD2
length: 14

CDR3: ASSEGQGYEQY
J: TRBJ2-7
V: TRBV10-1
D: .
length: 11

CDR3: ASSRQGADTQY
J: TRBJ2-3
V: TRBV2
D: TRBD1
length: 11

CDR3: ASSNAGLSYEQY
J: TRBJ2-7
V: TRBV2
D: .
length: 12

CDR3: ASRITGSGNTIY
J: TRBJ1-3
V: TRBV7-9
D: .
length: 12

CDR3: ASQGPDLWETQY
J: TRBJ2-5
V: TRBV6-1
D: .
length: 12